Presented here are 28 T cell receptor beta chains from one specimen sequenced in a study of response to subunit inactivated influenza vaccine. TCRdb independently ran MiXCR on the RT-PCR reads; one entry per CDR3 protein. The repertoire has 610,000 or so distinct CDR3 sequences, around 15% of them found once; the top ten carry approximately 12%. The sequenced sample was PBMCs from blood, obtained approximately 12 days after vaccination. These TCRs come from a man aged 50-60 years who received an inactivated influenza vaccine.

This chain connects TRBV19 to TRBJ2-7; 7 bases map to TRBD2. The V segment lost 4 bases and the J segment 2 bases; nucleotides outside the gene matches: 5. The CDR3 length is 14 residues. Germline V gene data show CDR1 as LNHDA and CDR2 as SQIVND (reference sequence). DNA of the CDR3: TGTGCCAGTAGTAGAAAAGCGGGAACCTACGAGCAGTACTTC. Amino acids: CASSRKAGTYEQYF. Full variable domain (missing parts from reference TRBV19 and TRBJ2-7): DGGITQSPKYLFRKEGQNVTLSCEQNLNHDAMYWYRQDPGQGLRLIYYSQIVNDFQKGDIAEGYSVSREKKESFPLTVTSAQKNPTAFYLCASSRKAGTYEQYFGPGTRLTVT.

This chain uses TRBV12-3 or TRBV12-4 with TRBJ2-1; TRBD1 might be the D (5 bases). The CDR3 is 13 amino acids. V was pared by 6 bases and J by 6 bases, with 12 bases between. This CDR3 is CASSQDTGNEQFF. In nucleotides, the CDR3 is TGTGCCAGCAGCCAGGACACTGGCAATGAGCAGTTCTTC.

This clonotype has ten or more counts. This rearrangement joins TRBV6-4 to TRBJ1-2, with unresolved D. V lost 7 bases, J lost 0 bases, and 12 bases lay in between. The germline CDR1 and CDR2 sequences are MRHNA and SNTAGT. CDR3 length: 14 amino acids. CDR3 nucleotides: TGTGCCAGCACACCGACGGCCACTAACTATGGCTACACCTTC. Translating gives CASTPTATNYGYTF.

The CDR3 spells CASSPRGGAANTGELFF. The CDR3 DNA reads TGTGCCAGCTCACCACGGGGGGGAGCCGCGAACACCGGGGAGCTGTTTTTT. This chain links TRBV18 with TRBJ2-2, with 7 bases identical to TRBD2. The germline V gene has CDR1 KGHSH and CDR2 LQKENI. V lost 1 base, J lost 0 bases, and 5 bases stayed unmatched. The CDR3 has 17 amino acids.

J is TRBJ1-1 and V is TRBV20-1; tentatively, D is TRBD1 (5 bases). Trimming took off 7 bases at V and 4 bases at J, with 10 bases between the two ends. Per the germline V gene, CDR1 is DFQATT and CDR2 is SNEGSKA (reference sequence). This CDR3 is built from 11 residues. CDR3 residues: CSVDSGTEAFF. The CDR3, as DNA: TGCAGTGTTGACAGCGGCACTGAAGCTTTCTTT.

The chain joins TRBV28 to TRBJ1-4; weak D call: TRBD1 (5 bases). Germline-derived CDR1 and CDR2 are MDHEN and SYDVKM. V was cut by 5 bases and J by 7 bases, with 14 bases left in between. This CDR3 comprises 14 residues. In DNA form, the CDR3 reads TGTGCCAGCAGTAGTTACAGGCTGGGTGAAAAACTGTTTTTT. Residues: CASSSYRLGEKLFF.

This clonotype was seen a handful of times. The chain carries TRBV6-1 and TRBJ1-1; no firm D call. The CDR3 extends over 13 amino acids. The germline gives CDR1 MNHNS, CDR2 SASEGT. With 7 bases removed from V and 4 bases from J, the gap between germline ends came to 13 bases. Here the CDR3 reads CASTGILGTEAFF. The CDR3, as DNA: TGTGCCAGCACCGGGATTCTCGGCACTGAAGCTTTCTTT.

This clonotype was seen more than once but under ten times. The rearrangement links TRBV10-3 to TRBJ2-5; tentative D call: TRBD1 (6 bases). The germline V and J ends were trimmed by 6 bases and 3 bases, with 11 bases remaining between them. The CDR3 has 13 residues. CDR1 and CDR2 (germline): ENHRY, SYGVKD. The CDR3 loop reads CAIRTSGEETQYF. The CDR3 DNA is TGTGCCATCAGAACCTCAGGGGAAGAGACCCAGTACTTC.

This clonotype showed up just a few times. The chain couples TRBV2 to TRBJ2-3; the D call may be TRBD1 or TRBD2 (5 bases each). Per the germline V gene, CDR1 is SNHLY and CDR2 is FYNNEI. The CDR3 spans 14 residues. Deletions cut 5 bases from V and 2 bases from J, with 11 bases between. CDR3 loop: CASSLRDPTDTQYF. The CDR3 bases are TGTGCCAGCAGTCTCCGGGACCCCACAGATACGCAGTATTTT.

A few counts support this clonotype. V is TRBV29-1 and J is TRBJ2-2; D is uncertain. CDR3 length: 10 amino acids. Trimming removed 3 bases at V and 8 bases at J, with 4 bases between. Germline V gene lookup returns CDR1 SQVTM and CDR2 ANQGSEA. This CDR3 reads CSVEFGELFF. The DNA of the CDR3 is TGCAGCGTTGAGTTTGGGGAGCTGTTTTTT.

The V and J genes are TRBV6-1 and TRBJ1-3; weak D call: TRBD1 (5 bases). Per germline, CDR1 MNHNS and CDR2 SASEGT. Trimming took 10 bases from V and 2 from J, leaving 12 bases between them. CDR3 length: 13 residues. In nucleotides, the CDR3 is TGTGCCACTATTGGGACTCCTGGAAACACCATATATTTT. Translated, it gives CATIGTPGNTIYF.

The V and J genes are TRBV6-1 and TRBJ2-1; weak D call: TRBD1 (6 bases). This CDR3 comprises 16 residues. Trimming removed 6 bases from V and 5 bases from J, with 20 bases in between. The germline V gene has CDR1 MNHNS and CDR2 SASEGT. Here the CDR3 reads CASSPPPGHRDNEQFF. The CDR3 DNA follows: TGTGCCAGCAGCCCCCCGCCGGGACATAGGGACAATGAGCAGTTCTTC.

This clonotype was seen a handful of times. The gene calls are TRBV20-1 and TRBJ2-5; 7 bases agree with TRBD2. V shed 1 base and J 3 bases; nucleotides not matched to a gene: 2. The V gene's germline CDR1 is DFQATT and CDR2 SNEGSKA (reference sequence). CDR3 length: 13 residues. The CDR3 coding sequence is TGCAGTGCTAGAGGGGGGGGGGAAGAGACCCAGTACTTC. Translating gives CSARGGGEETQYF.

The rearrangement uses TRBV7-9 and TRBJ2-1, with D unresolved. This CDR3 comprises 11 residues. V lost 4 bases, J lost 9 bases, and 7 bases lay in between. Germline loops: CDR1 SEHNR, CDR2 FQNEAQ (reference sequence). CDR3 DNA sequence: TGTGCCAGCAGCTCCATGGGTGAGCAGTTCTTC. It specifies CASSSMGEQFF.

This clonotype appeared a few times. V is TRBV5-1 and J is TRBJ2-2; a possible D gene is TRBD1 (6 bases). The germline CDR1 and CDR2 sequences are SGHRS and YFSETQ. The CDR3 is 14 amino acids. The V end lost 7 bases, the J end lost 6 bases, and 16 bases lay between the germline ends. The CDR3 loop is CASSHGQIAGELFF. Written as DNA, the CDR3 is TGCGCCAGCTCCCACGGACAGATCGCCGGGGAGCTGTTTTTT.

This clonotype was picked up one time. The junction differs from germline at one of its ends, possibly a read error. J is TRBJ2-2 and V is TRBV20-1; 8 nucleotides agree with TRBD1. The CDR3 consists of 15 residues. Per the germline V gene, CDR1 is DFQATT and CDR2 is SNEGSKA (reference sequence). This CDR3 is CSAVDRDDYPGELFF. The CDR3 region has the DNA TGCAGTGCTGTGGACAGGGATGATTATCCCGGCGAGCTGTTTTTT.

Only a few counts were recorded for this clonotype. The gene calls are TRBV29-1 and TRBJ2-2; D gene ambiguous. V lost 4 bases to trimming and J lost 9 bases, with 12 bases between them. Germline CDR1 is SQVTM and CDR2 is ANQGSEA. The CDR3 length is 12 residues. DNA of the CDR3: TGCAGCGTTGCCGTCGTCGGCCGGGAGCTGTTTTTT. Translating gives CSVAVVGRELFF.

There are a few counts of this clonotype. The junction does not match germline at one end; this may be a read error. The CDR3 region is CASSLVSTLAGGTLF. The DNA of the CDR3 is TGTGCCAGCAGCTTAGTCAGCACACTAGCGGGGGGTACGCTCTTC. V is TRBV11-2 and J is TRBJ2-1; 12 bases line up with TRBD2. The germline V gene has CDR1 SGHAT and CDR2 FQNNGV. The CDR3 consists of 15 residues. The variable domain in full, with the rest retrieved from reference TRBV11-2 and TRBJ2-1, is EAGVAQSPRYKIIEKRQSVAFWCNPISGHATLYWYQQILGQGPKLLIQFQNNGVVDDSQLPKDRFSAERLKGVDSTLKIQPAKLEDSAVYLCASSLVSTLAGGTLFGPGTRLTVL.

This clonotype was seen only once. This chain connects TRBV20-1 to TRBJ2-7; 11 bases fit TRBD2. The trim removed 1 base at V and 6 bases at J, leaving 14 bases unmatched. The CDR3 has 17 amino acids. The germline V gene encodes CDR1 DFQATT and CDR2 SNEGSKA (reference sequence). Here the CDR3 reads CSARASWASGRSGEQYF. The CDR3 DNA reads TGCAGTGCTAGAGCTAGCTGGGCTAGCGGGAGGTCGGGCGAGCAGTACTTC.

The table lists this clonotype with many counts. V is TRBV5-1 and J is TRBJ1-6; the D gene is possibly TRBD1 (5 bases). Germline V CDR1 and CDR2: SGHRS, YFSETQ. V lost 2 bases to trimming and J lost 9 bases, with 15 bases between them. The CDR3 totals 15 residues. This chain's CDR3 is CASSLGAGSSSPLHF. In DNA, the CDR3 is TGCGCCAGCAGCTTAGGGGCCGGAAGTAGTTCACCCCTCCACTTT. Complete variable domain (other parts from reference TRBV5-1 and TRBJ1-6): KAGVTQTPRYLIKTRGQQVTLSCSPISGHRSVSWYQQTPGQGLQFLFEYFSETQRNKGNFPGRFSGRQFSNSRSEMNVSTLELGDSALYLCASSLGAGSSSPLHFGNGTRLTVT.

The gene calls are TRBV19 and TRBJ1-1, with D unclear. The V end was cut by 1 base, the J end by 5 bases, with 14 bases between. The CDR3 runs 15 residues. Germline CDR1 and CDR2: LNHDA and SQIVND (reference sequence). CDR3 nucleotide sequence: TGTGCCAGTAGTATAGGAGGTTGGAGAGGAACTGAAGCTTTCTTT. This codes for CASSIGGWRGTEAFF.

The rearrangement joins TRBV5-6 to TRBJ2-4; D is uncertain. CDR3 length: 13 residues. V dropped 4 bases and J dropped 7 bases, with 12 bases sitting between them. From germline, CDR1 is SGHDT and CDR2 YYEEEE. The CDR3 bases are TGTGCCAGCAGCATTAGAGTGGGGAACATTCAGTACTTC. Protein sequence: CASSIRVGNIQYF.

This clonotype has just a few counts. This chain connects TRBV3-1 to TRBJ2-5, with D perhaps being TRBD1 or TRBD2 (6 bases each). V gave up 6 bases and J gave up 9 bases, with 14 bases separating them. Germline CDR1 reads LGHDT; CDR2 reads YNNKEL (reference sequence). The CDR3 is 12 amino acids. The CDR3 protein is CASRGERGAQYF. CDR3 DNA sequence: TGTGCCAGCAGGGGAGAGAGGGGGGCCCAGTACTTC.

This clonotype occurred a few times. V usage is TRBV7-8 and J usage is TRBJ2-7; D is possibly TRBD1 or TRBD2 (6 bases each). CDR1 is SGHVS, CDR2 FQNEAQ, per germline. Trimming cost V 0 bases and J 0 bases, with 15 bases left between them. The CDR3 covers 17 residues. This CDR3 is CASSLATRTVNSYEQYF. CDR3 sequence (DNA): TGTGCCAGCAGCTTAGCGACTAGGACAGTTAACTCCTACGAGCAGTACTTC.

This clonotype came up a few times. The CDR3 sequence: CATSRAGTMGNQPQHF. CDR3 bases: TGTGCCACCAGCAGAGCCGGGACAATGGGCAATCAGCCCCAGCATTTT. The chain links TRBV15 to TRBJ1-5, with a weak D call TRBD1 (6 bases). CDR1 and CDR2 from the germline V gene are LNHNV and YYDKDF (reference sequence). V shed 1 base and J shed 2 bases, with 12 bases lying between them. There are 16 residues in the CDR3.

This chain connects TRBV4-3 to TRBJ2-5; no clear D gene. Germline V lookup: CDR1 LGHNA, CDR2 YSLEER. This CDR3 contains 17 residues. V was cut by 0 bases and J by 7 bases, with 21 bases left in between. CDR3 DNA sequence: TGCGCCAGCAGCCAAGATGGGATCGGGTCCCGCCGAGTGACCCAGTACTTC. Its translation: CASSQDGIGSRRVTQYF.

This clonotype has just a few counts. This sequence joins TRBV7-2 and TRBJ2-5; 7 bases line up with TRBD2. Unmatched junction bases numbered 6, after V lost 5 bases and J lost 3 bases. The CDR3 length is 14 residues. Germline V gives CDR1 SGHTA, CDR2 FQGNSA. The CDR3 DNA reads TGTGCCAGCAGCAGCGGGACGGCCAAAGAGACCCAGTACTTC. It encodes CASSSGTAKETQYF.

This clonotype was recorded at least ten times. CDR3 residues: CASSPAPGELFF. The DNA of the CDR3 is TGTGCCAGCAGCCCCGCCCCCGGGGAGCTGTTTTTT. The V and J genes are TRBV14 and TRBJ2-2, with D unclear. The CDR3 is made up of 12 amino acids. V was shortened by 4 bases and J by 6 bases, with 6 bases between the two germline ends. Per the germline V gene, CDR1 is SGHDN and CDR2 is FVKESK. The full variable domain, its missing parts supplied by reference TRBV14 and TRBJ2-2, is EAGVTQFPSHSVIEKGQTVTLRCDPISGHDNLYWYRRVMGKEIKFLLHFVKESKQDESGMPNNRFLAERTGGTYSTLKVQPAELEDSGVYFCASSPAPGELFFGEGSRLTVL.